A single sample gave rise to the 8 T cell receptor beta chains below, sequenced in a study of technical replicates of blood from several donors. Sequencing used immunoSEQ multiplex PCR; TCRdb keeps in-frame clones, though not all of them. The data hold 90,000 to 100,000 clones, with approximately 94% observed a single time. Sequencing input: T cells isolated from PBMCs. The receptors were gathered from a human donor in good health.

This clone was seen just once. As DNA, the CDR3 is TGTGCCAGCAGTTTTCTGCTACTACAAGAGACCCAGTACTTC. Protein product: CASSFLLLQETQYF. This chain joins TRBV28 and TRBJ2-5; D not certain. The CDR3 spans 14 residues. V dropped 3 bases and J dropped 2 bases, with 10 bases sitting between them. Germline lookup yields CDR1 MDHEN and CDR2 SYDVKM.

The rearrangement links TRBV28 to TRBJ1-5, with D unclear. CDR3 length: 13 amino acids. CDR1 is MDHEN and CDR2 is SYDVKM in the germline V gene. V dropped 2 bases and J dropped 4 bases, with 6 bases sitting between them. The CDR3 protein is CASSLVQNQPQHF. The CDR3 nucleotides read TGTGCCAGCAGTTTAGTGCAGAATCAGCCCCAGCATTTT.

The V gene is TRBV18, the J gene TRBJ2-1, with D uncertain. Trimming cost V 6 bases and J 0 bases, with 9 bases left between them. Germline CDR1 KGHSH, CDR2 LQKENI. The CDR3 runs 14 residues. The chain's CDR3 is CASSLADSYNEQFF. CDR3 nucleotides: TGTGCCAGCTCTTTGGCGGACTCCTACAATGAGCAGTTCTTC.

CDR3 nucleotide sequence: TGTGCCAGCAGCCAAGGAGGGACAGGGTTGTCACCCCTCCACTTT. Its protein product is CASSQGGTGLSPLHF. The V gene is TRBV5-4, the J gene TRBJ1-6, with TRBD1 matching 9 bases. V gave up 4 bases and J gave up 10 bases; unmatched junction bases: 9. Germline loops: CDR1 SGHNT, CDR2 YYREEE (reference sequence). The CDR3 has 15 residues. The full variable domain, rest sourced from reference TRBV5-4 and TRBJ1-6, is ETGVTQSPTHLIKTRGQQVTLRCSSQSGHNTVSWYQQALGQGPQFIFQYYREEENGRGNFPPRFSGLQFPNYSSELNVNALELDDSALYLCASSQGGTGLSPLHFGNGTRLTVT.

The rearrangement joins TRBV27 to TRBJ2-3; 10 bases match TRBD1. The trim removed 8 bases at V and 10 bases at J, leaving 9 bases unmatched. Germline loops: CDR1 MNHEY, CDR2 SMNVEV (reference sequence). This CDR3 comprises 13 residues. CDR3 loop: CASGQGGFGAQYF. The CDR3 DNA is TGTGCCAGCGGACAGGGGGGCTTCGGGGCGCAGTATTTT.

This chain joins TRBV13 and TRBJ2-7; 10 positions match TRBD1. The CDR3 length is 14 residues. Trimming took 4 bases from V and 5 from J; bases not matched to a gene: 5. Germline V lookup: CDR1 PRHDT, CDR2 FYEKMQ (reference sequence). CDR3 in DNA: TGTGCCAGCAGCTACCGGGACAGGGGCCACGAGCAGTACTTC. Its translation: CASSYRDRGHEQYF.

DNA for the CDR3: TGTGCCAGCAGTGATCAGGGCCAGCCCCAGCATTTT. Its protein is CASSDQGQPQHF. V and J are TRBV2 and TRBJ1-5; tentative D call: TRBD1 (5 bases). Germline V CDR1 and CDR2: SNHLY, FYNNEI. The CDR3 spans 12 residues. V lost 3 bases, J lost 7 bases, and 7 bases lay in between.

This chain uses TRBV6-5 with TRBJ2-3; D perhaps matches TRBD1 (6 bases). Germline CDR1 and CDR2: MNHEY and SVGAGI. This CDR3 is 14 amino acids long. Trimming shortened V by 0 bases and J by 4 bases, and 8 bases separated the two germline ends. CDR3 DNA: TGTGCCAGCAGTTACTCGGGGGCTGCAGATACGCAGTATTTT. Its translation is CASSYSGAADTQYF.